A selection of T cell receptor beta chains follows, all from one sample in a study of shared clonotypes between healthy human individuals. Sequenced by immunoSEQ multiplex PCR; TCRdb stores in-frame clones only, minus some. The data show 2 million to 2.5 million clones, with approximately 95% seen just once and over 0.1% held by the top ten. The sequenced sample was naive CD4+ T cells sorted from blood. The receptors stem from a man younger than 30 in good health. Each CDR3 is given with its conserved first and last residue. Each record gives: J gene, V gene, CDR3 protein.

j_call: TRBJ1-3
v_call: TRBV5-5
cdr3_aa: CASSSGISGNTIYF

j_call: TRBJ1-5
v_call: TRBV6-1
cdr3_aa: CASSEGTGSLPQHF

j_call: TRBJ2-2
v_call: TRBV5-1
cdr3_aa: CASSLLQNTGELFF

j_call: TRBJ2-7
v_call: TRBV6-5
cdr3_aa: CASSAGGYEQYF

j_call: TRBJ2-5
v_call: TRBV6-6
cdr3_aa: CASSDPGLAGVETQYF

j_call: TRBJ2-7
v_call: TRBV29-1
cdr3_aa: CSVERGPYEQYF

j_call: TRBJ2-2
v_call: TRBV28
cdr3_aa: CASSFRAGGTGELFF

j_call: TRBJ1-2
v_call: TRBV25-1
cdr3_aa: CASSELRGYTF

j_call: TRBJ2-1
v_call: TRBV28
cdr3_aa: CASSLAGRDYEQFF

j_call: TRBJ2-7
v_call: TRBV2
cdr3_aa: CASRGDLAHEQYF

j_call: TRBJ1-2
v_call: TRBV28
cdr3_aa: CASSLRPGYGYTF

j_call: TRBJ1-4
v_call: TRBV6-1
cdr3_aa: CASSDARVNEKLFF

j_call: TRBJ2-7
v_call: TRBV4-3
cdr3_aa: CASSPNPAGALIYEQYF